These 24 T cell receptor beta chains originate from one sample sequenced in a study of cytomegalovirus exposure and HLA in healthy donors. PCR employed 60 Vbeta and 13 Jbeta primers. The method was immunoSEQ multiplex PCR; TCRdb's version includes in-frame clones alone and lacks a portion of them. Recorded for this sample: 55,000 to 75,000 clones. The sequenced material came from PBMCs. All receptors derive from a male donor in good health and CMV-seronegative.

Here the CDR3 reads CASSKTTGLGTEAFF. The CDR3, as DNA: TGTGCCAGCAGTAAAACGACAGGGTTGGGCACTGAAGCTTTCTTT. The chain carries TRBV11-2 and TRBJ1-1; TRBD1 matches at 7 bases. J gave up 4 bases and V 6 bases, and 11 bases lay outside the gene matches. The CDR3 is made up of 15 amino acids. Germline CDR1 and CDR2: SGHAT and FQNNGV.

The chain joins TRBV7-9 to TRBJ2-3; 9 nucleotides agree with TRBD1. V lost 2 bases to trimming and J lost 2 bases; unmatched junction nucleotides: 5. CDR3 length: 16 amino acids. The germline V gene encodes CDR1 SEHNR and CDR2 FQNEAQ (reference sequence). The CDR3 is CASSLSGQGTTDTQYF. As DNA, the CDR3 is TGTGCCAGCAGCTTATCGGGACAGGGCACCACAGATACGCAGTATTTT.

The chain recombines TRBV5-6 with TRBJ2-7; 7 bases are a match to TRBD2. The CDR3 runs to 14 residues. V lost 4 bases and J lost 2; bases outside the gene matches: 6. In germline, CDR1 is SGHDT, CDR2 YYEEEE. For the CDR3, the DNA is TGTGCCAGCAGCCCAGGGAGGGGTGCCTACGAGCAGTACTTC. This encodes CASSPGRGAYEQYF.

The chain couples TRBV11-2 to TRBJ1-1, with D tentatively TRBD1 (6 bases). Looked up from germline, CDR1 is SGHAT and CDR2 is FQNNGV. CDR3 length: 13 residues. The V end was cut by 3 bases, the J end by 1 base, with 6 bases between. The CDR3 sequence is CASSLGQNTEAFF. DNA of the CDR3: TGTGCCAGCAGCTTGGGACAGAACACTGAAGCTTTCTTT.

V gene TRBV4-3 combines with J gene TRBJ2-1; TRBD2 matches 9 bases. The CDR3 extends over 18 amino acids. The germline gives CDR1 LGHNA, CDR2 YSLEER. V lost 1 base, J lost 2 bases, and 9 bases stayed unmatched. The CDR3 loop reads CASSQGERAGGPYNEQFF. The CDR3 region has the DNA TGCGCCAGCAGCCAAGGTGAGAGGGCGGGAGGGCCCTACAATGAGCAGTTCTTC.

The V call is TRBV19, the J call TRBJ2-6; 9 bases are shared with TRBD1. Trimming removed 5 bases from V and 0 bases from J; junction bases left unmatched: 2. Germline V lookup: CDR1 LNHDA, CDR2 SQIVND (reference sequence). This CDR3 is built from 16 residues. The CDR3: CASSSTGGSGANVLTF. CDR3 nucleotide sequence: TGTGCCAGTAGTTCGACAGGGGGCTCTGGGGCCAACGTCCTGACTTTC.

J is TRBJ1-4 and V is TRBV2; D gene uncertain. Germline values: CDR1 SNHLY, CDR2 FYNNEI. CDR3 length: 15 amino acids. V was shortened by 4 bases and J by 3 bases, with 12 bases between the two germline ends. The CDR3 is CASSGVSLSNEKLFF. The CDR3 DNA reads TGTGCCAGCAGTGGTGTGAGTCTCTCTAATGAAAAACTGTTTTTT.

The CDR3: CASSQGQAYEQYF. CDR3 coding DNA: TGCGCCAGCAGCCAAGGGCAAGCCTACGAGCAGTACTTC. The rearrangement uses TRBV4-1 and TRBJ2-7; D call uncertain. The CDR3 contains 13 residues. Trimming took 1 base from V and 2 from J, leaving 6 bases between them. CDR1 and CDR2 from the germline V gene are MGHRA and YSYEKL.

J is TRBJ2-5 and V is TRBV7-6, with 8 bases that match TRBD1. The V gene end was trimmed by 5 bases and the J gene end by 4 bases; junction bases not matched to a gene: 12. CDR3 length: 16 residues. Per germline, CDR1 SGHVS and CDR2 FNYEAQ. The CDR3 loop reads CASSRHGQGGGETQYF. CDR3 sequence (DNA): TGTGCCAGCAGCCGGCACGGACAGGGAGGCGGAGAGACCCAGTACTTC.

The V gene is TRBV7-2, the J gene TRBJ2-1; 8 positions match TRBD1. Germline V lookup: CDR1 SGHTA, CDR2 FQGNSA. Losses at the gene ends were 7 bases for V and 0 bases for J; bases not matched to a gene: 11. The CDR3 runs 17 residues. CDR3 sequence (DNA): TGTGCCAGCACCGAGGACAGGGCCGTTAGCTCCTACAATGAGCAGTTCTTC. It is translated as CASTEDRAVSSYNEQFF.

This chain uses TRBV1 with TRBJ2-5; the DNA was not compared with TRBD2, the D call given in the table. TRBV1 is noted as a pseudogene. This CDR3 is 17 amino acids long. CDR3 residues: CTSSQEGASGGPETQYF. CDR3 coding DNA: TGCACCAGCAGCCAAGAAGGGGCTAGCGGGGGGCCAGAGACCCAGTACTTC.

The V and J genes are TRBV5-1 and TRBJ1-6, with a possible D match to TRBD1 (5 bases). The V and J ends lost 2 bases and 9 bases respectively, with 9 bases between them. The CDR3 spans 13 residues. Germline V gene lookup returns CDR1 SGHRS and CDR2 YFSETQ. For the CDR3, the DNA is TGCGCCAGCAGCTTAGGGGCTGGTTCACCCCTCCACTTT. Amino acids: CASSLGAGSPLHF.

The rearrangement uses TRBV4-2 and TRBJ2-7, with D possibly TRBD2 on 5 matching bases. Germline values: CDR1 LGHNA, CDR2 YNFKEQ. Trimming removed 1 base from V and 6 bases from J, with 19 bases in between. CDR3 size: 16 residues. The CDR3 DNA is TGTGCCAGCAGCCAAGCTAGTAGCCGGGGTTTAGGCGAGCAGTACTTC. This translates into CASSQASSRGLGEQYF.

V and J are TRBV9 and TRBJ2-2; 7 bases fit TRBD1. J gave up 6 bases and V 0 bases, and 5 bases lay outside the gene matches. This CDR3 contains 15 residues. Germline lookup yields CDR1 SGDLS and CDR2 YYNGEE. Written as DNA, the CDR3 is TGTGCCAGCAGCGTAGGGAACAGGGGAGCCGGGGAGCTGTTTTTT. As protein: CASSVGNRGAGELFF.

V usage is TRBV19 and J usage is TRBJ2-1; tentative D call: TRBD2 (5 bases). Germline V CDR1 and CDR2: LNHDA, SQIVND (reference sequence). Trimming shortened V by 5 bases and J by 5 bases, and 22 bases separated the two germline ends. The CDR3 sequence is 17 residues long. Here the CDR3 DNA reads TGTGCCAGTAGTCTTCCCGCTAGGAGGTCACCTGACAATGAGCAGTTCTTC. It codes for CASSLPARRSPDNEQFF.

V usage is TRBV4-1 and J usage is TRBJ2-7; 8 nucleotides match TRBD1. The CDR3 totals 13 residues. V trimming: 3 bases; J trimming: 3 bases; junction bases outside the gene matches: 1. CDR1 is MGHRA, CDR2 YSYEKL, per germline. CDR3 loop: CASSHTGGYEQYF. In DNA form, the CDR3 reads TGCGCCAGCAGCCATACAGGGGGCTACGAGCAGTACTTC.

The rearrangement links TRBV5-1 to TRBJ2-7; 7 nucleotides agree with TRBD2. There are 15 residues in the CDR3. Germline assignment: CDR1 SGHRS and CDR2 YFSETQ. With 4 bases clipped from V and 6 bases from J, the junction kept 13 bases outside the gene matches. The CDR3 reads CASSDGKRTGGEQYF. The CDR3 DNA reads TGCGCCAGCAGCGATGGGAAGAGGACGGGGGGCGAGCAGTACTTC.

The chain employs TRBV28 and TRBJ1-6; D possibly corresponds to TRBD1 (6 bases). The CDR3 runs to 15 residues. The V gene lost 2 bases and the J gene lost 8 bases, with 13 bases spanning the gap. Germline CDR1 reads MDHEN; CDR2 reads SYDVKM. CDR3 amino acids: CASSLGGGAYSPLHF. Written as DNA, the CDR3 is TGTGCCAGCAGTTTAGGGGGGGGCGCGTATTCACCCCTCCACTTT.

The rearrangement uses TRBV19 and TRBJ1-2; tentative D call: TRBD1 (5 bases). The CDR3 has 14 residues. V dropped 0 bases and J dropped 2 bases, with 7 bases sitting between them. From germline, CDR1 is LNHDA and CDR2 SQIVND (reference sequence). This chain's CDR3 is CASSIDRGNYGYTF. DNA for the CDR3: TGTGCCAGTAGTATAGACCGGGGGAACTATGGCTACACCTTC.

The chain couples TRBV7-8 to TRBJ2-1; 14 bases fit TRBD2. J lost 5 bases, V lost 5 bases, and 2 bases had no gene match. There are 15 residues in the CDR3. Per the germline V gene, CDR1 is SGHVS and CDR2 is FQNEAQ. CDR3 nucleotide sequence: TGTGCCAGCAGCAAGGGACTAGCGGGAGACAATGAGCAGTTCTTC. This gives the protein CASSKGLAGDNEQFF.

J is TRBJ2-7 and V is TRBV7-9; possibly TRBD1 for D (5 bases). Germline V gives CDR1 SEHNR, CDR2 FQNEAQ (reference sequence). The CDR3 runs 12 residues. V lost 3 bases and J lost 3, with 6 bases in between. CDR3 protein: CASSFDSYEQYF. The CDR3, as DNA: TGTGCCAGCAGCTTCGACAGCTACGAGCAGTACTTC.

This clone is classed as medium-sized by frequency. The genes are TRBV9 and TRBJ1-4; perhaps TRBD1 as D (6 bases). This CDR3 has 14 residues. Germline V CDR1 and CDR2: SGDLS, YYNGEE. Trimming cost V 2 bases and J 6 bases, with 11 bases left between them. The CDR3 loop is CASSVGGPYEKLFF. The CDR3 nucleotides read TGTGCCAGCAGCGTGGGGGGGCCTTATGAAAAACTGTTTTTT.

CDR3 sequence: CASSYSWQTYEQYF. For the CDR3, the DNA is TGTGCCAGCAGTTACTCGTGGCAGACCTACGAGCAGTACTTC. The chain combines TRBV6-5 with TRBJ2-7; D is unresolved. The CDR3 sequence is 14 residues long. Germline V lookup: CDR1 MNHEY, CDR2 SVGAGI. V dropped 0 bases and J dropped 2 bases, with 8 bases sitting between them.

V usage is TRBV7-9 and J usage is TRBJ2-2, with D possibly TRBD2 on 6 matching bases. V was trimmed by 3 bases and J by 3 bases, leaving 11 bases between them. CDR1 is SEHNR, CDR2 FQNEAQ, per germline (reference sequence). The CDR3 is 15 amino acids. The DNA of the CDR3 is TGTGCCAGCAGCTTTGGCGGGGTCGACACCGGGGAGCTGTTTTTT. As protein: CASSFGGVDTGELFF.